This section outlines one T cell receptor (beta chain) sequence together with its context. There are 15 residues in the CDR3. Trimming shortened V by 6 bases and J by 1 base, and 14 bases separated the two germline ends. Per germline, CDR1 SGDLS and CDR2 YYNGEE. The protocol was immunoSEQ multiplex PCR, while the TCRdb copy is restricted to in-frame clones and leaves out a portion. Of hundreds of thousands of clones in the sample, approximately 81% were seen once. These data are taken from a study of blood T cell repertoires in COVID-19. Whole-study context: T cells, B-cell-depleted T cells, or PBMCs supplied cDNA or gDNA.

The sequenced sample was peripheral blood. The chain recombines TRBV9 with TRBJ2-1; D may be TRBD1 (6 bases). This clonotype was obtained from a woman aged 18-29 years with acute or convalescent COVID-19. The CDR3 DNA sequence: TGTGCCAGCATCCTCACAGGGCATTCCTACAATGAGCAGTTCTTC. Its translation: CASILTGHSYNEQFF.